The present entry profiles one T cell receptor (beta chain) with its context. The sample originates from a study of chemoradiotherapy in HPV16-positive cancers. The table came from immunoSEQ multiplex PCR; TCRdb's copy has only in-frame clones and leaves some out. The sample includes tens of thousands of clones, about 93% seen only once; the top ten take about 20%. Germline V gene data show CDR1 as SGHKS and CDR2 as YYEKEE (reference sequence). The CDR3 extends over 19 amino acids. With 1 base clipped from V and 0 bases from J, the junction kept 13 bases outside the gene matches. The chain combines TRBV5-5 with TRBJ1-2; the match to TRBD1 covers 9 bases. This sequence was found in a human donor with HPV-associated anogenital cancer. Material: blood, obtained from a patient who underwent chemoradiotherapy. The CDR3 here is CASSLNNRDRAGSNYGYTF. The CDR3 DNA follows: TGTGCCAGCAGCTTGAACAACCGGGACAGGGCAGGCTCTAACTATGGCTACACCTTC.